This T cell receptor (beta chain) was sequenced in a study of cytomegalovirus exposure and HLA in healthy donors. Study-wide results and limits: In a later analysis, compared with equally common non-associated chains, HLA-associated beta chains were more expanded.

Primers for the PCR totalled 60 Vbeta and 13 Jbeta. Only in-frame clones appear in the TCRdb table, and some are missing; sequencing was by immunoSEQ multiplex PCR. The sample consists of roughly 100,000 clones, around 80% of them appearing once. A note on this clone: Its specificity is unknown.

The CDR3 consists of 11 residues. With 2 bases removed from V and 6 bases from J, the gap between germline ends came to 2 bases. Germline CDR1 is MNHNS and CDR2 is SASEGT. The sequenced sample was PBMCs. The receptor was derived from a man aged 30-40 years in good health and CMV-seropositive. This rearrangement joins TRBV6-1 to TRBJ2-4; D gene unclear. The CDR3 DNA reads TGTGCCAGCAGTGAACTAAACATTCAGTACTTC. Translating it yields CASSELNIQYF.